This T cell receptor beta chain came from a study of blood T cell repertoires in COVID-19. Under the authors' procedure: The assay estimated nucleated cells by amplifying reference gene primers. Method: immunoSEQ multiplex PCR; TCRdb's copy keeps in-frame clones and lacks some. The V and J calls and clone size come from that table; D and trimming were worked out from the DNA. This sample has a few hundred thousand clones, with 89% found just once. This CDR3 comprises 13 residues. Deletions cut 4 bases from V and 0 bases from J, with 7 bases between. Germline V gives CDR1 GTSNPN, CDR2 SVGIG (reference sequence).

The clonotype was recovered from a man aged 40-49 years with acute or convalescent COVID-19. The chain is built from TRBV30 and TRBJ1-3; D is possibly TRBD1 (5 bases). Material for sequencing was peripheral blood. For the CDR3, the DNA is TGTGCCTGGACAGGGTCCTCTGGAAACACCATATATTTT. As protein: CAWTGSSGNTIYF. Based on the CDR3 plus reference TRBV30 and TRBJ1-3, the full variable domain is SQTIHQWPATLVQPVGSPLSLECTVEGTSNPNLYWYRQAAGRGLQLLFYSVGIGQISSEVPQNLSASRPQDRQFILSSKKLLLSDSGFYLCAWTGSSGNTIYFGEGSWLTVV.